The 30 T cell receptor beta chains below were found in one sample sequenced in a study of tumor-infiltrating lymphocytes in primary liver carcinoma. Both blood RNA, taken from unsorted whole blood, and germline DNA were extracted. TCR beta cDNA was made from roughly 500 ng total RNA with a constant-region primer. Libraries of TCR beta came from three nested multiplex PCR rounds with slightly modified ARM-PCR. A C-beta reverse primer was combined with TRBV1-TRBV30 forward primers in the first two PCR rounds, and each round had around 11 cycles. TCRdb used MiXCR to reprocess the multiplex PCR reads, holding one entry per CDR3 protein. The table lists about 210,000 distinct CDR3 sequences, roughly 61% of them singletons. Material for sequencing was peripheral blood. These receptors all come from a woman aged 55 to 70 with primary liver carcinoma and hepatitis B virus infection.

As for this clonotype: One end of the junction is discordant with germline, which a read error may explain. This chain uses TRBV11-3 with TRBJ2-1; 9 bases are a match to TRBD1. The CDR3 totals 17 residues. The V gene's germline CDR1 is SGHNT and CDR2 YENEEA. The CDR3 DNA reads TGTGCTAGCAGCCTGCCCTTGGGACAGGGCGATTACAATGAGCAGTTCTTC. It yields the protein CASSLPLGQGDYNEQFF.

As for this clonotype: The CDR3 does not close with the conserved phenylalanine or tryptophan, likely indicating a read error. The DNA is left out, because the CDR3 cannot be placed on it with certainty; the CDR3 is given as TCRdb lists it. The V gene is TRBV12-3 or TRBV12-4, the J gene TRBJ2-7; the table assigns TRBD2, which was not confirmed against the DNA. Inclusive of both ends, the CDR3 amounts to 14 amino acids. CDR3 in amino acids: CASSFQVASYEQYL.

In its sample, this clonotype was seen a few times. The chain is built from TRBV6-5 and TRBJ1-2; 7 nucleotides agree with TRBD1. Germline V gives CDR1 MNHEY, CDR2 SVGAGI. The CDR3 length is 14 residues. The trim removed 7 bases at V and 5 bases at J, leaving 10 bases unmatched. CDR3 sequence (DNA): TGTGCCAGCATGACCGGGACAGCGTCTTATGGCTACACCTTC. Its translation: CASMTGTASYGYTF.

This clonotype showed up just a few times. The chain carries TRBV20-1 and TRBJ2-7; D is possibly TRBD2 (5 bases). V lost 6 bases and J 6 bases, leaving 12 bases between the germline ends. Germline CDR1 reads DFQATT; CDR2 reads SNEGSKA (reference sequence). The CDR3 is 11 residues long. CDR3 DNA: TGCAGTGCCACCGAACTAGGCGAGCAGTACTTC. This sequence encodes CSATELGEQYF.

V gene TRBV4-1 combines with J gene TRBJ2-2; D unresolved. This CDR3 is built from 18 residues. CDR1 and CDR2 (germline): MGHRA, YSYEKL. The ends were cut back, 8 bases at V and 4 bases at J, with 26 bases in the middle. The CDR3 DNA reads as TGCGCCAGCGAGCGCTCAGGTGTGATGAGAGCGAGCACCGGGGAGCTGTTTTTT. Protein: CASERSGVMRASTGELFF.

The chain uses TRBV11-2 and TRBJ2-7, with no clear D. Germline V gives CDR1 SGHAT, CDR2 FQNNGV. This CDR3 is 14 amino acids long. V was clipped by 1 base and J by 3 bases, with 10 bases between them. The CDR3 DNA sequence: TGTGCCAGCAGCTTAGGGTCTGGCGTCTACGAGCAGTACTTC. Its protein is CASSLGSGVYEQYF.

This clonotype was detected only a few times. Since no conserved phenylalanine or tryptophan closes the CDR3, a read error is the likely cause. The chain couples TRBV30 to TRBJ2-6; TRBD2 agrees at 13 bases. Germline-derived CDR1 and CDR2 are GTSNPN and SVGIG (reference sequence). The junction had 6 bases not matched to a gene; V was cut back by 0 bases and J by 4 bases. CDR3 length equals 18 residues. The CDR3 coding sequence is TGTGCCTGGAGTGTACTCACTAGCGGGAGGGGGGGGGCCAACGTCCTGACTTCC. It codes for CAWSVLTSGRGGANVLTS.

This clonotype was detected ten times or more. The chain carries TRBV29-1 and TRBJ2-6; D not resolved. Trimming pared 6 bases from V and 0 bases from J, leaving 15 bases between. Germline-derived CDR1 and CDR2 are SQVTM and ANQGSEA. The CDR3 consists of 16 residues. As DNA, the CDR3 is TGCAGCGTCTGGGGTGCCCCGCCCTCTGGGGCCAACGTCCTGACTTTC. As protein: CSVWGAPPSGANVLTF. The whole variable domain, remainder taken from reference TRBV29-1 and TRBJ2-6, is SAVISQKPSRDICQRGTSLTIQCQVDSQVTMMFWYRQQPGQSLTLIATANQGSEATYESGFVIDKFPISRPNLTFSTLTVSNMSPEDSSIYLCSVWGAPPSGANVLTFGAGSRLTVL.

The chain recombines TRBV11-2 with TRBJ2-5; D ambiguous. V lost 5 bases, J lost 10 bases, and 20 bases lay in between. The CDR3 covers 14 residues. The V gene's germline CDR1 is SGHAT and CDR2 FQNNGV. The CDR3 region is CASSPVVPRKIQYF. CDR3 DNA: TGTGCCAGCAGCCCCGTGGTCCCCCGGAAGATCCAGTACTTC.

CDR3 nucleotides: TGTGCCAGCAGTTACGGGTGTAGCGGGAGGGCTTCAGATACGCAGTATTTT. Translated, it gives CASSYGCSGRASDTQYF. The rearrangement uses TRBV6-6 and TRBJ2-3; 11 bases are shared with TRBD2. The V gene end was trimmed by 2 bases and the J gene end by 4 bases; junction bases not matched to a gene: 8. The CDR3 runs 17 residues. CDR1 is MNHNY, CDR2 SVGAGI, per germline (reference sequence).

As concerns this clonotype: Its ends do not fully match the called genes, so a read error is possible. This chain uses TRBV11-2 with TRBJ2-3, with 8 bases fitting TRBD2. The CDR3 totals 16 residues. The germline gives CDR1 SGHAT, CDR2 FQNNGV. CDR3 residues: CTSSSGTNRFTDTQYF. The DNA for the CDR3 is TGTACCAGCAGTAGCGGGACTAACCGCTTCACAGATACGCAGTATTTT. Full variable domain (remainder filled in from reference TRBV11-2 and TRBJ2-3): EAGVAQSPRYKIIEKRQSVAFWCNPISGHATLYWYQQILGQGPKLLIQFQNNGVVDDSQLPKDRFSAERLKGVDSTLKIQPAKLEDSAVYLCTSSSGTNRFTDTQYFGPGTRLTVL.

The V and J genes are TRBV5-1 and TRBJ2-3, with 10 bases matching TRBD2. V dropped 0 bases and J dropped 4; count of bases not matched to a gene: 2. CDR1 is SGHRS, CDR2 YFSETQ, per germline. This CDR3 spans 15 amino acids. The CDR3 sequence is CASSLASGSADTQYF. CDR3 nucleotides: TGCGCCAGCAGCTTGGCTAGCGGGAGCGCAGATACGCAGTATTTT.

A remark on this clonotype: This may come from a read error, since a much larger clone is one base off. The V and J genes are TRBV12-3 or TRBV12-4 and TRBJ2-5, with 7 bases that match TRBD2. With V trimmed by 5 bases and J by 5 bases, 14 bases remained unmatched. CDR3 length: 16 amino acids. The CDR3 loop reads CASSPGTNGSYETQYF. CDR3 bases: TGTGCCAGCAGTCCGGGGACTAACGGGAGTTATGAGACCCAGTACTTC.

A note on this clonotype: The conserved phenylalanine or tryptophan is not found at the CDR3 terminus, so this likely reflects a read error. In DNA, the CDR3 is TGTGCCAGCAGCTCCGACAAGCACAATGAGCAGTTCTCC. Translating it yields CASSSDKHNEQFS. The chain uses TRBV12-3 or TRBV12-4 and TRBJ2-1; D is undetermined. Trimming shortened V by 6 bases and J by 5 bases, and 11 bases separated the two germline ends. The CDR3 covers 13 residues.

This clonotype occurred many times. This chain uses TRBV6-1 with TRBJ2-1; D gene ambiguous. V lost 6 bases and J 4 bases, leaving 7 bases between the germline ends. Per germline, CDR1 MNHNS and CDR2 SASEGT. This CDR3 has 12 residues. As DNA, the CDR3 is TGTGCCAGCAGAACACGGTACAATGAGCAGTTCTTC. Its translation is CASRTRYNEQFF.

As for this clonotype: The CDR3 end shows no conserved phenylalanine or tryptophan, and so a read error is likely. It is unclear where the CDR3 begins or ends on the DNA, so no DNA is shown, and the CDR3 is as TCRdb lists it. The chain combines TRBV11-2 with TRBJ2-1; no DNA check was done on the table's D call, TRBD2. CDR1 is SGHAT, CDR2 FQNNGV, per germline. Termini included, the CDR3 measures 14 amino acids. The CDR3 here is CASSLDPGLAGQLP.

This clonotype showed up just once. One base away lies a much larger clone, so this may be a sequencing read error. The CDR3 DNA reads as TGTGCCAGCAGCCGGCCGGGACTAATTTTTGAGCGGTTCTTC. This gives the protein CASSRPGLIFERFF. The V and J genes are TRBV4-2 and TRBJ2-1, with 7 nucleotides matching TRBD2. There are 14 residues in the CDR3. Germline values: CDR1 LGHNA, CDR2 YNFKEQ.

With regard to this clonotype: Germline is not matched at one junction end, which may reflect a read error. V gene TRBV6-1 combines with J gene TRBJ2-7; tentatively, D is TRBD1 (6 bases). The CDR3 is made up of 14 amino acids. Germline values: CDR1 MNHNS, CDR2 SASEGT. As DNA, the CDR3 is TGTGACAGCAGTGACCCTAACAGGGAATACGAGCAGTACTTC. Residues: CDSSDPNREYEQYF.

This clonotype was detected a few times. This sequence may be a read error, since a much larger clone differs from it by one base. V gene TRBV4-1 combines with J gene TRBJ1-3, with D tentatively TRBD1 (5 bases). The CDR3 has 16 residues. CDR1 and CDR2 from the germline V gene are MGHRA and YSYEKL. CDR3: CASSLVRVNSGNTTYF. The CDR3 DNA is TGCGCCAGCAGCCTGGTCAGGGTGAACTCTGGAAACACCACATATTTT.

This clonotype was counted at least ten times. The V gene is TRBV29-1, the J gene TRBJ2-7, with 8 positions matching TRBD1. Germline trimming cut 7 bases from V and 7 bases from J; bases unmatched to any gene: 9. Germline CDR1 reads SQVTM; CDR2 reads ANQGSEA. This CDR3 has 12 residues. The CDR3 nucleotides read TGCAGCGGACAGGGGTCCTCTGGGGAGCAGTACTTC. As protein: CSGQGSSGEQYF.

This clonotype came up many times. The CDR3 DNA sequence: TGTGCCAGCAGCCAAGGGGGGGTTTCCTACAATGAGCAGTTCTTC. Protein product: CASSQGGVSYNEQFF. The V gene is TRBV4-2, the J gene TRBJ2-1, with D possibly TRBD2 on 6 matching bases. The CDR3 extends over 15 amino acids. CDR1 is LGHNA, CDR2 YNFKEQ, per germline. V was cut by 1 base and J by 1 base, with 8 bases left in between.

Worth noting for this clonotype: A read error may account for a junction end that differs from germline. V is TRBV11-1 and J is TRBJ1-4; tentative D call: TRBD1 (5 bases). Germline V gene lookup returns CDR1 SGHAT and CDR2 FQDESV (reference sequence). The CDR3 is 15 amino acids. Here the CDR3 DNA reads TGTGCAAGCAGCCGTCCGACGGGGGGTAGTGAAAAACAGTTTTTT. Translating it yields CASSRPTGGSEKQFF.

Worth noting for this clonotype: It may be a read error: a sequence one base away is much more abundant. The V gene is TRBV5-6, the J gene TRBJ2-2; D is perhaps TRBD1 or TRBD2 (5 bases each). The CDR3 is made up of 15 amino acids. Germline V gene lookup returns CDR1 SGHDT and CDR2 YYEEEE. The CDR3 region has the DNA TGTGCCAGCAGTGAAACCGGGGCCCCCACCGGGGAGCCGTTTTTT. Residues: CASSETGAPTGEPFF. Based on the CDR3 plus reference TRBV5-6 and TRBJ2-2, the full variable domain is DAGVTQSPTHLIKTRGQQVTLRCSPKSGHDTVSWYQQALGQGPQFIFQYYEEEERQRGNFPDRFSGHQFPNYSSELNVNALLLGDSALYLCASSETGAPTGEPFFGEGSRLTVL.

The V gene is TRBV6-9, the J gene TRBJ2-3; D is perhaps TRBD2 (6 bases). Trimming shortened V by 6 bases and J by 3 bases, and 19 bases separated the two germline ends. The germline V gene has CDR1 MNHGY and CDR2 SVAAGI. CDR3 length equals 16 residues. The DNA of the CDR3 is TGTGCCAGCAGGTACCCCCGGGACTCCCGTACAGATACGCAGTATTTT. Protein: CASRYPRDSRTDTQYF.

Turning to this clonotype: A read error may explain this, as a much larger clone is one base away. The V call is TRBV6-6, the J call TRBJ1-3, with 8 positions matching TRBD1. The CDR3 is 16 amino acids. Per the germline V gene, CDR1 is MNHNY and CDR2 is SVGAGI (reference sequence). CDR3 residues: CTSRHGQGASGNTIYF. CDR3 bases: TGTACCAGCAGGCACGGTCAGGGGGCTTCGGGAAACACCATATATTTT.

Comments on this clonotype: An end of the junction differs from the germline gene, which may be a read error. The chain's CDR3 is CASSLDLGSSAQNIQYF. CDR3 sequence (DNA): TGTGCCAGCAGCTTAGATCTTGGGAGCTCAGCCCAAAACATTCAGTACTTC. The gene calls are TRBV11-2 and TRBJ2-4; D perhaps matches TRBD2 (5 bases). Germline V gives CDR1 SGHAT, CDR2 FQNNGV. The CDR3 length is 17 residues.

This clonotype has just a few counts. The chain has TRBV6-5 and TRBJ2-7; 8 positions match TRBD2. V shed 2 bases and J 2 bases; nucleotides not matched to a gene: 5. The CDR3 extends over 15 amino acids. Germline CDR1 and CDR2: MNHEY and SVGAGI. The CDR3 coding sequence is TGTGCCAGCAGTTACGGGACTAGACAGACCTACGAGCAGTACTTC. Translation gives CASSYGTRQTYEQYF.

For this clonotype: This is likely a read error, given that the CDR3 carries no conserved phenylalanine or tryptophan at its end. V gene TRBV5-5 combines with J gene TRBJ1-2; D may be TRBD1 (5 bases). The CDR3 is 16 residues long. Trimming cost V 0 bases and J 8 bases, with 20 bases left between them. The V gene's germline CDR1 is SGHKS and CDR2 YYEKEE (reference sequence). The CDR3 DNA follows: TGTGCCAGCAGCTTGGCCAGGCAGGGTCTTGGCTACGGCTACACCTTA. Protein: CASSLARQGLGYGYTL.

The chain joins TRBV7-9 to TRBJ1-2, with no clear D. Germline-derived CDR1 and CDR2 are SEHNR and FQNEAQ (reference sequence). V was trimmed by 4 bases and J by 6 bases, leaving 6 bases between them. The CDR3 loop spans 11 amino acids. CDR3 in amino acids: CASSSGDGYTF. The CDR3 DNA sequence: TGTGCCAGCAGCTCAGGTGATGGCTACACCTTC. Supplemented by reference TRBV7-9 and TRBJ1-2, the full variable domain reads DTGVSQNPRHKITKRGQNVTFRCDPISEHNRLYWYRQTLGQGPEFLTYFQNEAQLEKSRLLSDRFSAERPKGSFSTLEIQRTEQGDSAMYLCASSSGDGYTFGSGTRLTVV.

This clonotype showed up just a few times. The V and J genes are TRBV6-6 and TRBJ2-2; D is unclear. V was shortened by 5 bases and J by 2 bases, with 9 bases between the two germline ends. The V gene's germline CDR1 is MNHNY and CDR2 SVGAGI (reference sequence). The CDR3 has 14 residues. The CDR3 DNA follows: TGTGCCAGCAGTATCAGACAAAACACCGGGGAGCTGTTTTTT. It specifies CASSIRQNTGELFF.